The next 15 T cell receptor beta chains were all read from a single sample in a study of regulatory T cells in long-lasting Graves disease. According to the study, TCR beta libraries were built with iRepertoire HTBI primers and CDR3-region Arm-PCR. TCRdb independently ran MiXCR on the multiplex PCR reads; one entry per CDR3 protein. The sample lists roughly 530,000 distinct CDR3 sequences; 15% to 20% were seen once. Time point given: newly diagnosed GD, antithyroid drugs for less than 3 months. Preparation of the TCR library used RNA extracted from PBMCs. The data also belong to a second study, concerning T cells in Graves' hyperthyroidism and ophthalmopathy.

The sample consisted of peripheral blood mononuclear cells (PBMCs), taken at new diagnosis, from a patient treated with antithyroid drugs. Source of these receptors: a woman aged 35-65 years with Graves disease.

Only a few counts were recorded for this clonotype. The V and J genes are TRBV15 and TRBJ2-2, with no clear D. In germline, CDR1 is LNHNV, CDR2 YYDKDF (reference sequence). The CDR3 sequence is 12 residues long. V lost 4 bases and J 7 bases, leaving 7 bases between the germline ends. The CDR3 region is CATSNLDGELFF. As DNA, the CDR3 is TGTGCCACCAGCAATCTGGACGGGGAGCTGTTTTTT.

This clonotype was observed at least ten times. CDR3: CASSLPDRVGYNEQFF. For the CDR3, the DNA is TGTGCCAGCAGTTTACCCGACAGGGTAGGGTACAATGAGCAGTTCTTC. This chain links TRBV27 with TRBJ2-1, with 7 bases identical to TRBD1. This CDR3 spans 16 amino acids. Germline lookup yields CDR1 MNHEY and CDR2 SMNVEV (reference sequence). The V gene end was trimmed by 2 bases and the J gene end by 4 bases; junction bases not matched to a gene: 8.

This clonotype was detected a few times. The chain has TRBV19 and TRBJ1-2; D may be TRBD1 (5 bases). CDR3 length equals 18 residues. The germline gives CDR1 LNHDA, CDR2 SQIVND (reference sequence). The germline V and J ends were trimmed by 5 bases and 0 bases, with 22 bases remaining between them. CDR3 DNA: TGTGCCAGTAGTTCCGAGATGGTCGGGGCCACACCTAACTATGGCTACACCTTC. Protein sequence: CASSSEMVGATPNYGYTF.

This clonotype was observed many times. The rearrangement joins TRBV9 to TRBJ2-3; TRBD2 might be the D (6 bases). V was pared by 0 bases and J by 2 bases, with 13 bases between. This CDR3 region has 16 residues. Germline V lookup: CDR1 SGDLS, CDR2 YYNGEE. The CDR3 nucleotides read TGTGCCAGCAGCGTAGAGTCGGGACTCCTCACAGATACGCAGTATTTT. It codes for CASSVESGLLTDTQYF.

This clonotype was detected many times. The rearrangement links TRBV29-1 to TRBJ2-3; 7 bases map to TRBD1. Germline CDR1 SQVTM, CDR2 ANQGSEA. Trimming at V came to 7 bases and at J to 8 bases, leaving 9 bases not matched to a gene. There are 12 residues in the CDR3. CDR3 residues: CSARQGAGTQYF. The DNA for the CDR3 is TGCAGCGCACGACAGGGAGCAGGTACGCAGTATTTT.

This chain uses TRBV20-1 with TRBJ2-5; tentative D call: TRBD2 (6 bases). The V gene lost 3 bases and the J gene lost 2 bases, with 19 bases spanning the gap. CDR1 and CDR2 (germline): DFQATT, SNEGSKA (reference sequence). The CDR3 extends over 16 amino acids. CDR3 residues: CSARGLPSEKQETQYF. CDR3 sequence (DNA): TGCAGTGCTAGGGGCCTGCCTAGCGAGAAACAAGAGACCCAGTACTTC.

This clonotype was observed at least ten times. V is TRBV15 and J is TRBJ2-5, with 13 bases aligning to TRBD2. Germline CDR1 reads LNHNV; CDR2 reads YYDKDF (reference sequence). V lost 0 bases and J lost 5; bases outside the gene matches: 9. The CDR3 loop spans 18 amino acids. CDR3 nucleotide sequence: TGTGCCACCAGCAGAGATGGGGGACTAGCGGGGATGGAGGAGACCCAGTACTTC. It translates to CATSRDGGLAGMEETQYF.

This clonotype was observed a handful of times. The junction shows a germline mismatch at one end, possibly a read error. V is TRBV7-6 and J is TRBJ2-2; 8 bases fit TRBD2. The CDR3 length is 10 residues. Looked up from germline, CDR1 is SGHVS and CDR2 is FNYEAQ. The CDR3 sequence is CAAGERELFF. In DNA form, the CDR3 reads TGCGCAGCGGGGGAAAGGGAGCTGTTTTTT. Looking up the rest from reference TRBV7-6 and TRBJ2-2 gives the full variable domain: GAGVSQSPRYKVTKRGQDVALRCDPISGHVSLYWYRQALGQGPEFLTYFNYEAQQDKSGLPNDRFSAERPEGSISTLTIQRTEQRDSAMYRCAAGERELFFGEGSRLTVL.

This chain links TRBV27 with TRBJ2-1, with TRBD2 matching 8 bases. The germline V gene encodes CDR1 MNHEY and CDR2 SMNVEV (reference sequence). V lost 4 bases to trimming and J lost 3 bases; unmatched junction nucleotides: 5. CDR3 length: 15 amino acids. CDR3 DNA sequence: TGTGCCAGCAGTTATTCGGGGGGGCACTACAATGAGCAGTTCTTC. This encodes CASSYSGGHYNEQFF.

This rearrangement joins TRBV5-6 to TRBJ1-2; TRBD1 aligns across 8 bases. The CDR3 length is 14 residues. The trim removed 4 bases at V and 4 bases at J, leaving 6 bases unmatched. Looked up from germline, CDR1 is SGHDT and CDR2 is YYEEEE. CDR3 in amino acids: CASSKSRGLYGYTF. The CDR3 nucleotides read TGTGCCAGCAGCAAAAGCAGGGGGCTCTATGGCTACACCTTC.

This clonotype was seen a few times. The V and J genes are TRBV14 and TRBJ2-7; D is perhaps TRBD2 (5 bases). Trimming pared 1 base from V and 6 bases from J, leaving 16 bases between. CDR1 and CDR2 (germline): SGHDN, FVKESK. The CDR3 totals 15 residues. The CDR3 DNA reads TGTGCCAGCAGCCAAGTCGGGATTATCCTCTGCGAGCAGTACTTC. This codes for CASSQVGIILCEQYF. Using reference TRBV14 and TRBJ2-7 for the parts outside the CDR3, the full variable domain is EAGVTQFPSHSVIEKGQTVTLRCDPISGHDNLYWYRRVMGKEIKFLLHFVKESKQDESGMPNNRFLAERTGGTYSTLKVQPAELEDSGVYFCASSQVGIILCEQYFGPGTRLTVT.

V usage is TRBV12-3 or TRBV12-4 and J usage is TRBJ2-5, with D maybe TRBD1 (5 bases). V was pared by 1 base and J by 6 bases, with 15 bases between. The length of the CDR3 is 15 residues. CDR3 DNA sequence: TGTGCCAGCAGTTTAGGGGGCCCGGGCATCAAGACCCAGTACTTC. Protein product: CASSLGGPGIKTQYF.

The J gene is TRBJ2-7, the V gene TRBV5-1; the D gene is possibly TRBD1 (6 bases). Germline CDR1 SGHRS, CDR2 YFSETQ. V was shortened by 0 bases and J by 2 bases, with 12 bases between the two germline ends. This CDR3 region has 15 residues. The CDR3 nucleotides are TGCGCCAGCAGCTTGGTCGGACAGAGCGCCTACGAGCAGTACTTC. This translates into CASSLVGQSAYEQYF.

This chain joins TRBV2 and TRBJ2-5; no definite D call. Per germline, CDR1 SNHLY and CDR2 FYNNEI. The CDR3 has 13 residues. Trimming removed 4 bases from V and 3 bases from J, with 9 bases in between. CDR3 protein: CASSAGPKETQYF. CDR3 sequence (DNA): TGTGCCAGCAGTGCAGGACCCAAAGAGACCCAGTACTTC.

This rearrangement joins TRBV4-1 to TRBJ2-5, with D perhaps TRBD1 or TRBD2 (7 bases each). The V gene lost 2 bases and the J gene lost 5 bases, with 12 bases spanning the gap. Germline loops: CDR1 MGHRA, CDR2 YSYEKL. This CDR3 has 14 residues. For the CDR3, the DNA is TGCGCCAGCAGCCAATGGCAGGGGGGGGAGACCCAGTACTTC. Translation: CASSQWQGGETQYF.